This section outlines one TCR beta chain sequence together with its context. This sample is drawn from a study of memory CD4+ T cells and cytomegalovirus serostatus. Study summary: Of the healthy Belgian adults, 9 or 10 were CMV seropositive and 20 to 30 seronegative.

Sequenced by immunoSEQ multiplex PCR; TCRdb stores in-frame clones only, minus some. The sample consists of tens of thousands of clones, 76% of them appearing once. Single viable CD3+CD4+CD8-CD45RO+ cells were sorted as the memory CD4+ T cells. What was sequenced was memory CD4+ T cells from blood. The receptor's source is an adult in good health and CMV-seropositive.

CDR3 sequence (DNA): TGTGCCAGCAGCTGGGGACAGTACTCCTACAATGAGCAGTTCTTC. This gives the protein CASSWGQYSYNEQFF. V is TRBV5-6 and J is TRBJ2-1; 7 bases align to TRBD1. CDR1 SGHDT and CDR2 YYEEEE come from the germline V gene. V shed 3 bases and J 0 bases; nucleotides not matched to a gene: 3. The CDR3 length is 15 residues.